This T cell receptor beta chain was recorded in a study of blood T cell repertoires in COVID-19. Study information: Sites in the United States, Italy and Spain provided acute and convalescent COVID-19 samples. In each case, the material was cDNA or gDNA derived from T cells, B-cell-depleted T cells, or PBMCs.

Per the authors' pipeline: Reference gene primer amplification in the assay estimated nucleated cell counts. Using immunoSEQ multiplex PCR, the repertoire was profiled, and TCRdb retains in-frame clones only, with some absent. D and trimming were read from the DNA, whereas the V and J calls and clone size are those reported in that table. The repertoire consists of about 220,000 clones, with roughly 82% occurring once and the leading ten covering roughly 4.7%. CDR1 is SNHLY and CDR2 is FYNNEI in the germline V gene. Trimming removed 5 bases at V and 4 bases at J, with 14 bases between. The CDR3 is 15 amino acids.

Material: peripheral blood. The chain uses TRBV2 and TRBJ1-4, with D tentatively TRBD1 (5 bases). This TCR was recovered from an older woman with acute or convalescent COVID-19. The CDR3 is CASSSQGTLNEKLFF. In DNA, the CDR3 is TGTGCCAGCAGTTCCCAGGGAACCCTTAATGAAAAACTGTTTTTT.